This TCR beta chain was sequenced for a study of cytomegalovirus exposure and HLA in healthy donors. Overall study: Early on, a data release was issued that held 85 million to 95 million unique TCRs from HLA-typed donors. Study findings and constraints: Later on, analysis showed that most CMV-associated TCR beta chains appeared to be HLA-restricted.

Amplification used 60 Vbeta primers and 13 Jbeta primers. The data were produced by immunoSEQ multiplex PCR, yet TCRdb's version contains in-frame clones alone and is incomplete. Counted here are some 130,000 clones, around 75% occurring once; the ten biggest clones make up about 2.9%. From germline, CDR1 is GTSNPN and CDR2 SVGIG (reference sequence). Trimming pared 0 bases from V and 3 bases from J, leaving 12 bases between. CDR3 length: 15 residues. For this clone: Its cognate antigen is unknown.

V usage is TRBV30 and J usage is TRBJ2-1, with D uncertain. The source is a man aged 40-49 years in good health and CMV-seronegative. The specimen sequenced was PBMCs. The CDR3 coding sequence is TGTGCCTGGAGTGTCATACCTACCGGCTACAATGAGCAGTTCTTC. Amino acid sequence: CAWSVIPTGYNEQFF. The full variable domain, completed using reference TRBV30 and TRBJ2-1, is SQTIHQWPATLVQPVGSPLSLECTVEGTSNPNLYWYRQAAGRGLQLLFYSVGIGQISSEVPQNLSASRPQDRQFILSSKKLLLSDSGFYLCAWSVIPTGYNEQFFGPGTRLTVL.